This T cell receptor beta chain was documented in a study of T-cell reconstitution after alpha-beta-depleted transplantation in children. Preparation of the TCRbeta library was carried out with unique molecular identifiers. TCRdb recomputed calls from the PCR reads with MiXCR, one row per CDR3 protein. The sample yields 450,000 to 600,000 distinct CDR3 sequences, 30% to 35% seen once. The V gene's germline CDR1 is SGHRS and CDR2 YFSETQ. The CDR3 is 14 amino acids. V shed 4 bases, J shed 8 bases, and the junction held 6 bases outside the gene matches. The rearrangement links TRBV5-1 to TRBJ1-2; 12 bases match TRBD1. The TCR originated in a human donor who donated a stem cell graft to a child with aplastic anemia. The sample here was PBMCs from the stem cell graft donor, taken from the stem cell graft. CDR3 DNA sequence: TGCGCCAGCAGCAGGGGACAGGGGGCGAAGGGCTACACCTTC. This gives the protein CASSRGQGAKGYTF.